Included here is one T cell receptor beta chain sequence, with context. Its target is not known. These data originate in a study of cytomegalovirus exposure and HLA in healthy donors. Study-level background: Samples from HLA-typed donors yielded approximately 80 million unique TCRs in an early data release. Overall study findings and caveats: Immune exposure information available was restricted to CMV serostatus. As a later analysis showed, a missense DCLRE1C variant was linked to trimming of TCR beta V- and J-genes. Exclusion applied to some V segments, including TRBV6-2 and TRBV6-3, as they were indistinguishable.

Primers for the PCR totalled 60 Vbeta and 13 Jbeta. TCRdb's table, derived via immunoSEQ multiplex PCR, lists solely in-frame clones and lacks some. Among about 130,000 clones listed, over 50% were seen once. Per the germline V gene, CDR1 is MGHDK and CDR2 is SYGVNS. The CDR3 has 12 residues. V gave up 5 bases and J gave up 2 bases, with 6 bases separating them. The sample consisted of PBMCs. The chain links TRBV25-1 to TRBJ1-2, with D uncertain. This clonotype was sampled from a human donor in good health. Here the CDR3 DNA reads TGTGCCAGCAGTAAACAGAACTATGGCTACACCTTC. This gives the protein CASSKQNYGYTF.